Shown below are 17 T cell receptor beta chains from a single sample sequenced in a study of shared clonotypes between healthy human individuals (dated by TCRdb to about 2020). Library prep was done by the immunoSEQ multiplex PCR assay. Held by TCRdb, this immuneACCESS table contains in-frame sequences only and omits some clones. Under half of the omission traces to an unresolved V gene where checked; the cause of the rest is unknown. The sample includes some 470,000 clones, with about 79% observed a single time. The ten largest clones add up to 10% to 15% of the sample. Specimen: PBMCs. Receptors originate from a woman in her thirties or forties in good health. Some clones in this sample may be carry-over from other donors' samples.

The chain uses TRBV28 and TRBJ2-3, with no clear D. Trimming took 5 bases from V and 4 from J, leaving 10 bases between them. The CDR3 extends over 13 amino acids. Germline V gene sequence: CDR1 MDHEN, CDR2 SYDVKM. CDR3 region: CASSPKVPDTQYF. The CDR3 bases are TGTGCCAGCAGTCCAAAGGTTCCAGATACGCAGTATTTT. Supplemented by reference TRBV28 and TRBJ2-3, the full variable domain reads DVKVTQSSRYLVKRTGEKVFLECVQDMDHENMFWYRQDPGLGLRLIYFSYDVKMKEKGDIPEGYSVSREKKERFSLILESASTNQTSMYLCASSPKVPDTQYFGPGTRLTVL.

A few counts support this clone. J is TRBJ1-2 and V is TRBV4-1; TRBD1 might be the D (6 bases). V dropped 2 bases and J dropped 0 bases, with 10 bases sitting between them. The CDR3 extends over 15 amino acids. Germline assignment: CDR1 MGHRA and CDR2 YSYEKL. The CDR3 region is CASSQQGIANYGYTF. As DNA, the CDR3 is TGCGCCAGCAGCCAACAGGGGATAGCTAACTATGGCTACACCTTC.

CDR3 protein: CASSASGQLRETQYF. DNA for the CDR3: TGTGCCAGCAGTGCATCGGGACAGCTGCGGGAGACCCAGTACTTC. V and J are TRBV25-1 and TRBJ2-5; 7 bases line up with TRBD1. CDR1 is MGHDK and CDR2 is SYGVNS in the germline V gene. The J segment lost 5 bases and the V segment lost 4 bases, leaving 10 bases of the junction unmatched. This CDR3 spans 15 amino acids.

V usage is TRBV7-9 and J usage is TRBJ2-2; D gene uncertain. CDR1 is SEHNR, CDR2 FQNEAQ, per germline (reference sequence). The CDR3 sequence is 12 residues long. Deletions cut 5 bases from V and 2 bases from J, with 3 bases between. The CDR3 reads CASSDNTGELFF. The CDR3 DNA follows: TGTGCCAGCAGCGACAACACCGGGGAGCTGTTTTTT.

Here the CDR3 reads CASSLDFSGFGGEAFF. CDR3 bases: TGTGCCAGCAGCTTAGATTTTTCGGGATTTGGTGGTGAAGCTTTCTTT. V is TRBV7-2 and J is TRBJ1-1; D not certain. The CDR3 contains 16 residues. Germline V gene data show CDR1 as SGHTA and CDR2 as FQGNSA. The V end was cut by 1 base, the J end by 7 bases, with 19 bases between.

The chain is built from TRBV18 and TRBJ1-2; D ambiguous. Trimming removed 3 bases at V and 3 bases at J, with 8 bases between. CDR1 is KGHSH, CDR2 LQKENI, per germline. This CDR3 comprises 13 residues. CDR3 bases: TGTGCCAGCTCACCTTGGGAAGACTATGGCTACACCTTC. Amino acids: CASSPWEDYGYTF.

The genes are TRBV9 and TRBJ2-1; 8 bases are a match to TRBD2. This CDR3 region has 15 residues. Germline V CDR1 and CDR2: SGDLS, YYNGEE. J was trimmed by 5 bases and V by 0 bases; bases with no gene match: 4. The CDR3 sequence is CASSVGLAGNNEQFF. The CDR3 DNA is TGTGCCAGCAGCGTAGGGCTAGCGGGCAACAATGAGCAGTTCTTC.

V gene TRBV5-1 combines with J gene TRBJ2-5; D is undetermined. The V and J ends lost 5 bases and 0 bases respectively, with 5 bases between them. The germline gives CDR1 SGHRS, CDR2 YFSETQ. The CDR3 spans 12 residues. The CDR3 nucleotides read TGCGCCAGCAGTCCGTACCAAGAGACCCAGTACTTC. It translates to CASSPYQETQYF.

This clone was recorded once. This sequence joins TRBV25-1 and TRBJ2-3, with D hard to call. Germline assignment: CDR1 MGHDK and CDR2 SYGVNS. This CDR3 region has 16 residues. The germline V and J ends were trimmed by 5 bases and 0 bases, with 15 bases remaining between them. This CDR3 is CASSTQTNPSTDTQYF. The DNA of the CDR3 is TGTGCCAGCAGTACACAGACCAACCCTAGCACAGATACGCAGTATTTT.

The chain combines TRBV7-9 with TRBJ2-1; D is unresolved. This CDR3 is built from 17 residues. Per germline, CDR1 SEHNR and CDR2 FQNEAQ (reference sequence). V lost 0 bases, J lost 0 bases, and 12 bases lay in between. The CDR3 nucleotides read TGTGCCAGCAGCTTAGCGGATACAGCCGACTCCTACAATGAGCAGTTCTTC. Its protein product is CASSLADTADSYNEQFF.

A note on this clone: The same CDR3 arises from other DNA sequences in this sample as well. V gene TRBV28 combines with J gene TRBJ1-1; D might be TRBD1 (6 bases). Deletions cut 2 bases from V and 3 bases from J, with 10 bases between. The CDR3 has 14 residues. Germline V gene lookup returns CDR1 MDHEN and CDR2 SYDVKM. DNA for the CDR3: TGTGCCAGCAGTTTAATCCAGGGGTACACTGAAGCTTTCTTT. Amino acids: CASSLIQGYTEAFF.

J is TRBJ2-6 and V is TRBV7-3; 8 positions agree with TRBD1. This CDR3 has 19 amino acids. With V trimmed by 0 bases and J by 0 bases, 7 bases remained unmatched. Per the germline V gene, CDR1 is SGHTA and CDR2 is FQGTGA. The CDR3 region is CASSLTPTGAFSGANVLTF. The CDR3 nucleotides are TGTGCCAGCAGCTTAACCCCGACAGGGGCTTTCTCTGGGGCCAACGTCCTGACTTTC.

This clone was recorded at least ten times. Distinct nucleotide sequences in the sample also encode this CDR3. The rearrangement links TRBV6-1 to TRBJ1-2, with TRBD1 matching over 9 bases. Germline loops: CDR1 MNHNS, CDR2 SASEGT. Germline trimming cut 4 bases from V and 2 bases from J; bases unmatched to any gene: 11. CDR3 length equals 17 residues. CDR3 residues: CASSADRGRVPNYGYTF. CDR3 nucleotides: TGTGCCAGCAGTGCGGACAGGGGCCGCGTCCCGAACTATGGCTACACCTTC.

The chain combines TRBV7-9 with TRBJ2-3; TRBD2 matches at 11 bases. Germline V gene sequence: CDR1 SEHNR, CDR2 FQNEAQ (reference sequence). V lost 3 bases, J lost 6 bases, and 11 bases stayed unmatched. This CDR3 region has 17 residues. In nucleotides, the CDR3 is TGTGCCAGCAGCTTTCCCGGGGTAGCGGGAGGGCACGATACGCAGTATTTT. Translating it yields CASSFPGVAGGHDTQYF.

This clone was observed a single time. The CDR3 spells CASSADYSYEQYF. In DNA form, the CDR3 reads TGTGCCAGCAGTGCGGACTACAGCTACGAGCAGTACTTC. The V gene is TRBV25-1, the J gene TRBJ2-7; possible D gene TRBD2, 6 bases. Trimming removed 4 bases at V and 3 bases at J, with 10 bases between. There are 13 residues in the CDR3. Germline V CDR1 and CDR2: MGHDK, SYGVNS.

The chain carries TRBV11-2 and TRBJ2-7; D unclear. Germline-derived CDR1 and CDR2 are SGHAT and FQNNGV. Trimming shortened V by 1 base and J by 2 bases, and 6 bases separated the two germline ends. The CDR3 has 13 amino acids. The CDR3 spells CASSLASAYEQYF. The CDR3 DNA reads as TGTGCCAGCAGCTTAGCGTCAGCCTACGAGCAGTACTTC.

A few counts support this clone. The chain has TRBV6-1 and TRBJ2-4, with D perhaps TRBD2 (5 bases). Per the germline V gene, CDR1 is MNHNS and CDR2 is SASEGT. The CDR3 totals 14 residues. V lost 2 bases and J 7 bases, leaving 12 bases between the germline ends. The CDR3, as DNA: TGTGCCAGCAGTGAATCCGGGAATACGAACATTCAGTACTTC. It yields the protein CASSESGNTNIQYF.